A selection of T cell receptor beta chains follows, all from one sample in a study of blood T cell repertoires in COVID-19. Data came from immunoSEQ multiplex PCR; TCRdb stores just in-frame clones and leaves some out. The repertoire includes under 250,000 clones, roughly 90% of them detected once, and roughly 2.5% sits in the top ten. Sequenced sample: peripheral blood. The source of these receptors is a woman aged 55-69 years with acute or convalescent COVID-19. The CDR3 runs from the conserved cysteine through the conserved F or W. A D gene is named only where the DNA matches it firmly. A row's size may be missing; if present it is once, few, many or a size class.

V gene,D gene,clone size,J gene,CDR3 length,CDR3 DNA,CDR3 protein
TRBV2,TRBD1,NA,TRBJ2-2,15,TGTGCCAGCAGCCCACAGGGGGCGAACACCGGGGAGCTGTTTTTT,CASSPQGANTGELFF
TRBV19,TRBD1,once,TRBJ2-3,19,TGTGCCAGTAGTAAACGGACAGGGGGCGCGCAAATGAGTGAGGATACGCAGTATTTT,CASSKRTGGAQMSEDTQYF
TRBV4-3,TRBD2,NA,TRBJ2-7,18,TGCGCCAGCAGCCAAGAGAGCCTGACTTGGACTAGCGGGTTCGAGCAGTACTTC,CASSQESLTWTSGFEQYF
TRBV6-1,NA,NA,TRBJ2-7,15,TGTGCCAGCAGTGAAGGAGGGCACTCTTTCTACGAGCAGTACTTC,CASSEGGHSFYEQYF
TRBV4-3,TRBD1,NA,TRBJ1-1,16,TGCGCCAGCAGCCTTGGGACAGGGGCGCTGAACACTGAAGCTTTCTTT,CASSLGTGALNTEAFF
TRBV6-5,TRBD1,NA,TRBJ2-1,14,TGTGCCAGCATAGGGACAGGACCCTACAATGAGCAGTTCTTC,CASIGTGPYNEQFF
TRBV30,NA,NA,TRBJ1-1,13,TGTGCCTGGAGTAACAGGCCGAACACTGAAGCTTTCTTT,CAWSNRPNTEAFF
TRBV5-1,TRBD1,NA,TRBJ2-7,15,TGCGCCAGCAGCTTAATGACAGGGGAGGTCTACGAGCAGTACTTC,CASSLMTGEVYEQYF
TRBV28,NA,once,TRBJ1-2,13,TGTGCCAGCAGTGTCGACGGAGGGTATGGCTACACCTTC,CASSVDGGYGYTF
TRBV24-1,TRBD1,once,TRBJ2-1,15,TGTGCCACCAGTGATACCGGGACAGGATTGAATGAGCAGTTCTTC,CATSDTGTGLNEQFF
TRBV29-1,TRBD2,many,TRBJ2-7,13,TGCAGCGTTTGGGACTACAAATCCTACGAGCAGTACTTC,CSVWDYKSYEQYF
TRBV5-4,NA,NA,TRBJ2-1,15,TGTGCCAGCAGTCCCGAGGTAGAAACGGGTAAGGAGCAGTTCTTC,CASSPEVETGKEQFF
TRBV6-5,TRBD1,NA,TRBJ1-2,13,TGTGCCATCCGGGACAGCCAGTTTTATGGCTACACCTTC,CAIRDSQFYGYTF
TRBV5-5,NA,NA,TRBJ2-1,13,TGTGCCAGCAGCTTGCTCGGGGAAAATGAGCAGTTCTTC,CASSLLGENEQFF
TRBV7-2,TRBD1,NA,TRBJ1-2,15,TGTGCCAGCAGCTTAGATGGGGGACAGGGAGCTGGCTACACCTTC,CASSLDGGQGAGYTF